This TCR beta chain was sequenced during a study of radiation and T cells in renal cell carcinoma. The time point denotes: blood 2 weeks post-SBRT. Noted treatment: 15 Gy SBRT to primary tumor, nephrectomy 4 weeks later. V lost 3 bases and J lost 4; bases outside the gene matches: 6. The CDR3 has 15 amino acids. Germline CDR1 reads SGHRS; CDR2 reads YFSETQ. Produced via immunoSEQ multiplex PCR; TCRdb's table is partial and in-frame only. The data hold tens of thousands of clones, with around 78% observed a single time. The chain uses TRBV5-1 and TRBJ2-5; TRBD2 agrees at 10 bases. The sequences come from blood, collected from a patient whose treatment included radiotherapy and nephrectomy. The sequence was obtained from a man aged 55 to 69 with renal cell carcinoma. The CDR3 sequence: CASSSVAGGGETQYF. The CDR3 coding sequence is TGCGCCAGCAGCTCCGTAGCGGGGGGCGGAGAGACCCAGTACTTC. Based on the CDR3 plus reference TRBV5-1 and TRBJ2-5, the full variable domain is KAGVTQTPRYLIKTRGQQVTLSCSPISGHRSVSWYQQTPGQGLQFLFEYFSETQRNKGNFPGRFSGRQFSNSRSEMNVSTLELGDSALYLCASSSVAGGGETQYFGPGTRLLVL.